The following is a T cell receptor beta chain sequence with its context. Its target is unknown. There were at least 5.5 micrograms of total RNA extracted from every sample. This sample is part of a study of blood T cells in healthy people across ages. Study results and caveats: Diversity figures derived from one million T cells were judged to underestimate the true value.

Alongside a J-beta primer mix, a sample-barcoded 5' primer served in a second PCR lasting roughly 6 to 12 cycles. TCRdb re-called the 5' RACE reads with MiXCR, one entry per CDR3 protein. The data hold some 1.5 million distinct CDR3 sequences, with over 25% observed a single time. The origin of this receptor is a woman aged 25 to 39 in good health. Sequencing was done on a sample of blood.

In DNA form, the CDR3 reads TGCAGTGCTACATCGGGGAGTCAGCAGTTCTTC. It specifies CSATSGSQQFF. The chain carries TRBV20-1 and TRBJ2-1, with a possible D match to TRBD2 (5 bases). This CDR3 region has 11 residues. The germline V and J ends were trimmed by 4 bases and 11 bases, with 12 bases remaining between them. Germline V gene lookup returns CDR1 DFQATT and CDR2 SNEGSKA (reference sequence).